This record covers a single T cell receptor (beta chain). What it binds is unknown. This specimen belongs to a study of blood T cells in healthy people across ages. General observations from the study: Unsorted PBMC input precluded a conclusive naive versus antigen-experienced comparison.

V lost 1 base and J 6 bases, leaving 21 bases between the germline ends. CDR3 length: 18 residues. Germline V lookup: CDR1 MGHRA, CDR2 YSYEKL. Then a second PCR, running roughly 7 to 11 cycles, was carried out with a sample-barcoded 5' primer and a J-beta primer mix. TCRdb reanalysed the 5' RACE reads using MiXCR and keeps one entry per CDR3 protein. The sample has about 1,600,000 distinct CDR3 sequences; 42% are singletons. The receptor was derived from a woman aged 18 to 35 in good health. The rearrangement links TRBV4-1 to TRBJ2-2; D uncertain. Sequences were obtained from blood. CDR3 DNA: TGCGCCAGCAGCCAAGGTGGACCGCATAGAGGCGTATCCGGGGAGCTGTTTTTT. Its protein product is CASSQGGPHRGVSGELFF.